Each of the 5 T cell receptor beta chains below was sequenced from the same sample in a study of OX40 agonist ivuxolimab in advanced cancers. The method was immunoSEQ multiplex PCR; TCRdb's version includes in-frame clones alone and lacks a portion of them. The sample contains some 15,000 clones, about 69% of which appear only once. Material: CD4+ or CD8+ T cells sorted from blood, obtained in a trial of the OX40 agonist ivuxolimab. The receptors derive from an adult with an advanced solid tumor such as melanoma, head and neck, liver or kidney cancer.

This sequence joins TRBV19 and TRBJ2-3; D unresolved. The germline V and J ends were trimmed by 7 bases and 6 bases, with 11 bases remaining between them. Germline-derived CDR1 and CDR2 are LNHDA and SQIVND (reference sequence). The CDR3 is 12 amino acids. The CDR3 DNA follows: TGTGCCAGTATAGGAACGACTGATACGCAGTATTTT. Amino acid sequence: CASIGTTDTQYF.

This chain uses TRBV10-3 with TRBJ2-7; 7 positions match TRBD1. After removal of 3 bases from V and 0 bases from J, the junction contained 11 bases not matched to a gene. Germline CDR1 ENHRY, CDR2 SYGVKD. The CDR3 has 17 amino acids. The chain's CDR3 is CAISDQDRSGTSYEQYF. For the CDR3, the DNA is TGTGCCATCAGTGACCAGGACAGGTCGGGTACCTCCTACGAGCAGTACTTC.

The chain carries TRBV21-1 and TRBJ1-1; the table gives TRBD1 as D, unverified against the DNA. TRBV21-1 is recorded as a pseudogene. The CDR3 is made up of 16 amino acids. CDR3: CASSKESHRGNTEAFF. The CDR3 DNA is TGTGCCAGCAGCAAGGAAAGCCACAGGGGGAACACTGAAGCTTTCTTT.

Within the sample, this clone is medium-sized. The chain employs TRBV6-4 and TRBJ2-1; tentative D call: TRBD1 (5 bases). This CDR3 has 14 residues. Germline CDR1 and CDR2: MRHNA and SNTAGT. V lost 0 bases and J lost 3, with 6 bases in between. DNA of the CDR3: TGTGCCAGCAGTGACTCGACAGACTACAATGAGCAGTTCTTC. This gives the protein CASSDSTDYNEQFF.

In DNA, the CDR3 is TGTGCCAGCAGCCAAGATGACAGCTTCTACGAGCAGTACTTC. Its protein is CASSQDDSFYEQYF. This chain uses TRBV14 with TRBJ2-7; D possibly corresponds to TRBD1 (5 bases). Trimming removed 0 bases at V and 3 bases at J, with 9 bases between. The V gene's germline CDR1 is SGHDN and CDR2 FVKESK. This CDR3 region has 14 residues.